Each of the 22 T cell receptor beta chains below was sequenced from the same sample in a study of blood T cell repertoires in COVID-19 (TCRdb year 2020). Receptor amplification or capture employed the immunoSEQ multiplex PCR assay. TCRdb stores this immuneACCESS table with in-frame sequences only. Part of the clones is absent; in the studies checked, under half of the shortfall reflects unresolved V genes, and no reason is known for the rest. This sample gives about 150,000 clones in total; 84% of them show up just once. Jointly, the top ten make up about 2.7% of the sample. Sequencing was done on a sample of peripheral blood. The source is an elderly woman with COVID-19, enrolled during active disease.

V and J are TRBV9 and TRBJ2-2; D possibly corresponds to TRBD2 (5 bases). The CDR3 is 14 residues long. Germline V CDR1 and CDR2: SGDLS, YYNGEE. V was cut by 3 bases and J by 8 bases, with 14 bases left in between. The CDR3 sequence is CASSARGGAGELFF. The CDR3 DNA sequence: TGTGCCAGCAGCGCCCGGGGTGGCGCAGGGGAGCTGTTTTTT.

The gene calls are TRBV5-8 and TRBJ2-4; a weak D match, TRBD2 (5 bases). V lost 4 bases, J lost 0 bases, and 14 bases lay in between. The CDR3 runs 16 residues. The germline V gene encodes CDR1 SGHTS and CDR2 YDEGEE. The CDR3 DNA reads TGTGCCAGCAGCGCAGAGTGGAGGAGAGCCAAAAACATTCAGTACTTC. It encodes CASSAEWRRAKNIQYF. Full variable domain (missing parts from reference TRBV5-8 and TRBJ2-4): EAGVTQSPTHLIKTRGQQATLRCSPISGHTSVYWYQQALGLGLQFLLWYDEGEERNRGNFPPRFSGRQFPNYSSELNVNALELEDSALYLCASSAEWRRAKNIQYFGAGTRLSVL.

This sequence joins TRBV7-3 and TRBJ2-3, with D maybe TRBD1 (7 bases). The CDR3 has 15 amino acids. Trimming removed 2 bases from V and 1 base from J, with 10 bases in between. CDR1 is SGHTA and CDR2 is FQGTGA in the germline V gene. For the CDR3, the DNA is TGTGCCAGCAGCTTAGGAGGGGGCGGCACAGATACGCAGTATTTT. Translating it yields CASSLGGGGTDTQYF. The full variable domain, its missing parts supplied by reference TRBV7-3 and TRBJ2-3, is GAGVSQTPSNKVTEKGKYVELRCDPISGHTALYWYRQSLGQGPEFLIYFQGTGAADDSGLPNDRFFAVRPEGSVSTLKIQRTERGDSAVYLCASSLGGGGTDTQYFGPGTRLTVL.

V usage is TRBV2 and J usage is TRBJ1-5; TRBD1 agrees at 10 bases. The CDR3 covers 13 residues. Germline values: CDR1 SNHLY, CDR2 FYNNEI. V lost 7 bases to trimming and J lost 5 bases; unmatched junction nucleotides: 2. The chain's CDR3 is CASMGTGDQPQHF. The CDR3 DNA follows: TGTGCCAGCATGGGGACAGGGGATCAGCCCCAGCATTTT.

This chain uses TRBV10-3 with TRBJ2-1, with D perhaps matching TRBD2 (6 bases). This CDR3 is 15 amino acids long. Trimming removed 3 bases from V and 5 bases from J, with 14 bases in between. Germline CDR1 and CDR2: ENHRY and SYGVKD. The CDR3, as DNA: TGTGCCATCAGTGACTTAGGCGGGGAACACAATGAGCAGTTCTTC. This encodes CAISDLGGEHNEQFF.

The chain has TRBV30 and TRBJ2-1; TRBD2 might be the D (6 bases). CDR1 GTSNPN and CDR2 SVGIG come from the germline V gene (reference sequence). The CDR3 extends over 14 amino acids. Between the trimmed V and J ends, which lost 3 bases and 3 bases, there was a span of 12 bases. The CDR3 here is CAWSREWGYNEQFF. The CDR3 nucleotides are TGTGCCTGGAGCCGGGAGTGGGGCTACAATGAGCAGTTCTTC.

The chain has TRBV7-2 and TRBJ1-5; D remains unclear. CDR1 and CDR2 from the germline V gene are SGHTA and FQGNSA. V was shortened by 3 bases and J by 6 bases, with 9 bases between the two germline ends. The CDR3 has 13 residues. CDR3 sequence: CASSLSTVQPQHF. The CDR3 DNA follows: TGTGCCAGCAGCTTGTCCACAGTTCAGCCCCAGCATTTT.

The count of this clone is one. The rearrangement uses TRBV5-3 and TRBJ2-3, with a possible D match to TRBD2 (6 bases). TRBV5-3 belongs to the ORF category, with a function that is uncertain. This CDR3 comprises 17 residues. Trimming removed 3 bases at V and 0 bases at J, with 17 bases between. The CDR3 DNA sequence: TGTGCCAGAAGCTCCCTAGCGACTAAATCTAGCACAGATACGCAGTATTTT. This encodes CARSSLATKSSTDTQYF.

The chain is built from TRBV27 and TRBJ2-2; D is perhaps TRBD2 (7 bases). Germline values: CDR1 MNHEY, CDR2 SMNVEV (reference sequence). The CDR3 is 16 residues long. Trimming shortened V by 5 bases and J by 3 bases, and 16 bases separated the two germline ends. The CDR3 coding sequence is TGTGCCAGCAGTCGCAATGGGGGGGCTGACACCGGGGAGCTGTTTTTT. This translates into CASSRNGGADTGELFF.

The chain links TRBV19 to TRBJ2-1; unclear D gene. The CDR3 has 15 residues. Trimming stripped 2 bases from V and 0 bases from J, with 8 bases between. CDR1 and CDR2 from the germline V gene are LNHDA and SQIVND (reference sequence). CDR3 region: CASSIKMSSYNEQFF. The DNA of the CDR3 is TGTGCCAGTAGTATAAAAATGAGCTCCTACAATGAGCAGTTCTTC.

The rearrangement uses TRBV5-5 and TRBJ1-4; 9 bases map to TRBD1. Germline CDR1 reads SGHKS; CDR2 reads YYEKEE (reference sequence). J gave up 8 bases and V 3 bases, and 8 bases lay outside the gene matches. The CDR3 totals 15 residues. The CDR3 here is CASSYPTGGNEKLFF. The DNA of the CDR3 is TGTGCCAGCAGCTATCCGACAGGGGGGAACGAAAAACTGTTTTTT.

The genes are TRBV5-5 and TRBJ1-5, with D unresolved. V lost 5 bases and J 2 bases, leaving 8 bases between the germline ends. This CDR3 has 13 residues. Germline assignment: CDR1 SGHKS and CDR2 YYEKEE (reference sequence). This CDR3 reads CASSPSGNQPQHF. DNA of the CDR3: TGTGCCAGCAGTCCGTCGGGCAATCAGCCCCAGCATTTT.

CDR3 DNA: TGTGCCAGCAGCTTGGAACAGGCGGGGAACACCATATATTTT. This encodes CASSLEQAGNTIYF. The chain joins TRBV5-6 to TRBJ1-3, with TRBD1 as a possible D gene (5 bases). There are 14 residues in the CDR3. Trimming took off 0 bases at V and 7 bases at J, with 11 bases between the two ends. The germline V gene encodes CDR1 SGHDT and CDR2 YYEEEE.

This chain uses TRBV9 with TRBJ2-7; D perhaps matches TRBD2 (6 bases). This CDR3 has 15 amino acids. The V end lost 0 bases, the J end lost 3 bases, and 13 bases lay between the germline ends. Germline CDR1 and CDR2: SGDLS and YYNGEE. This chain's CDR3 is CASSVAYGGGYEQYF. CDR3 nucleotide sequence: TGTGCCAGCAGCGTAGCTTATGGGGGAGGCTACGAGCAGTACTTC.

J is TRBJ2-5 and V is TRBV18; 10 positions match TRBD2. The CDR3 extends over 15 amino acids. V was pared by 2 bases and J by 7 bases, with 7 bases of the junction left unmatched. Germline V gene data show CDR1 as KGHSH and CDR2 as LQKENI. The CDR3 loop is CASSPGLAGEVTQYF. The DNA of the CDR3 is TGTGCCAGCTCACCAGGGCTAGCGGGAGAGGTGACCCAGTACTTC. The full variable domain, in which reference TRBV18 and TRBJ2-5 provide the parts outside the CDR3, is NAGVMQNPRHLVRRRGQEARLRCSPMKGHSHVYWYRQLPEEGLKFMVYLQKENIIDESGMPKERFSAEFPKEGPSILRIQQVVRGDSAAYFCASSPGLAGEVTQYFGPGTRLLVL.

The chain has TRBV6-5 and TRBJ1-2, with D unresolved. V shed 6 bases and J shed 4 bases, with 12 bases lying between them. Germline V gene sequence: CDR1 MNHEY, CDR2 SVGAGI. CDR3 size: 13 residues. Here the CDR3 DNA reads TGTGCCAGCAGGATCGGGGTTGGCTATGGCTACACCTTC. This codes for CASRIGVGYGYTF.

The chain employs TRBV19 and TRBJ2-7; D is perhaps TRBD2 (5 bases). V lost 5 bases to trimming and J lost 3 bases, with 20 bases between them. Germline lookup yields CDR1 LNHDA and CDR2 SQIVND (reference sequence). This CDR3 comprises 16 residues. DNA for the CDR3: TGTGCCAGTAGTCCATTTGCGGGCTCCGAACTCTACGAGCAGTACTTC. Protein sequence: CASSPFAGSELYEQYF.

The chain is built from TRBV29-1 and TRBJ2-5; the D is unclear. The ends were cut back, 2 bases at V and 5 bases at J, with 9 bases in the middle. Germline assignment: CDR1 SQVTM and CDR2 ANQGSEA. The CDR3 length is 12 residues. CDR3 nucleotides: TGCAGCGTTGAATTTGCGCTGGAGACCCAGTACTTC. Amino acids: CSVEFALETQYF. The entire variable domain, with the rest obtained from reference TRBV29-1 and TRBJ2-5, is as follows: SAVISQKPSRDICQRGTSLTIQCQVDSQVTMMFWYRQQPGQSLTLIATANQGSEATYESGFVIDKFPISRPNLTFSTLTVSNMSPEDSSIYLCSVEFALETQYFGPGTRLLVL.

The chain links TRBV28 to TRBJ1-1; 7 nucleotides align to TRBD1. V dropped 3 bases and J dropped 2; count of bases not matched to a gene: 6. CDR1 MDHEN and CDR2 SYDVKM come from the germline V gene. This CDR3 has 15 residues. The DNA of the CDR3 is TGTGCCAGCAGTTTTACAGGGGTGATTAACACTGAAGCTTTCTTT. Protein product: CASSFTGVINTEAFF.

The chain recombines TRBV6-6 with TRBJ2-6; 9 positions match TRBD1. Germline CDR1 is MNHNY and CDR2 is SVGAGI (reference sequence). CDR3 length equals 19 residues. Trimming took 5 bases from V and 0 from J; bases not matched to a gene: 11. The DNA for the CDR3 is TGTGCCAGCAGTCCACAGGGGGCAGTGGGACTCTCTGGGGCCAACGTCCTGACTTTC. It translates to CASSPQGAVGLSGANVLTF.

The V gene is TRBV7-2, the J gene TRBJ1-4, with D maybe TRBD1 (5 bases). CDR1 SGHTA and CDR2 FQGNSA come from the germline V gene. The length of the CDR3 is 17 residues. Trimming removed 1 base at V and 0 bases at J, with 12 bases between. CDR3: CASSLGLWGATNEKLFF. CDR3 nucleotides: TGTGCCAGCAGCTTAGGTCTGTGGGGGGCAACTAATGAAAAACTGTTTTTT.

The rearrangement links TRBV7-9 to TRBJ1-1; 7 bases are shared with TRBD1. V trimming: 5 bases; J trimming: 1 base; junction bases outside the gene matches: 4. Germline CDR1 and CDR2: SEHNR and FQNEAQ (reference sequence). This CDR3 region has 14 residues. CDR3 in DNA: TGTGCCAGCAGCCCAAGGACAGGGAACACTGAAGCTTTCTTT. Its protein is CASSPRTGNTEAFF.